Listed here are 19 T cell receptor beta chains from one sample, sequenced in a study of graft-versus-host responses after intestinal transplantation. Profiled with immunoSEQ multiplex PCR; TCRdb holds only in-frame clones, not every one. The table shows around 45,000 clones, with around nine tenths occurring only once. Their specific antigens are unknown. This specimen consisted of unstimulated CD4+ T cells sorted from spleen or lymph node cells, obtained before transplant. The receptors derive from a human donor who was the organ donor for an intestinal transplant.

The chain has TRBV19 and TRBJ1-2, with 8 bases aligning to TRBD1. V gave up 2 bases and J gave up 4 bases; unmatched junction bases: 3. The germline V gene has CDR1 LNHDA and CDR2 SQIVND (reference sequence). The CDR3 consists of 14 residues. The CDR3 sequence is CASSIRGTGYGYTF. The CDR3, as DNA: TGTGCCAGTAGTATAAGAGGGACAGGCTATGGCTACACCTTC.

The chain carries TRBV25-1 and TRBJ2-5; D remains ambiguous. Trimming took off 2 bases at V and 2 bases at J, with 12 bases between the two ends. Germline V gene data show CDR1 as MGHDK and CDR2 as SYGVNS. The CDR3 length is 15 residues. The CDR3 protein is CASSEGAKGQETQYF. CDR3 bases: TGTGCCAGCAGTGAAGGAGCAAAGGGACAAGAGACCCAGTACTTC.

The chain employs TRBV6-1 and TRBJ1-1, with 10 bases identical to TRBD1. The CDR3 totals 13 residues. The trim removed 9 bases at V and 6 bases at J, leaving 7 bases unmatched. From germline, CDR1 is MNHNS and CDR2 SASEGT. CDR3: CASHRGQGAEAFF. The DNA of the CDR3 is TGTGCCAGTCACCGCGGACAGGGGGCTGAAGCTTTCTTT.

This sequence joins TRBV7-2 and TRBJ2-7; 10 nucleotides align to TRBD2. V lost 1 base and J lost 4; bases outside the gene matches: 7. CDR1 and CDR2 (germline): SGHTA, FQGNSA. The CDR3 is 16 amino acids. CDR3 in DNA: TGTGCCAGCAGCTTAGGTCCGGGACTAGCGCAATACGAGCAGTACTTC. Translation: CASSLGPGLAQYEQYF.

The chain employs TRBV2 and TRBJ2-5, with D unresolved. This CDR3 has 11 residues. Germline CDR1 and CDR2: SNHLY and FYNNEI. Trimming removed 4 bases at V and 9 bases at J, with 9 bases between. This chain's CDR3 is CASSVGPPQYF. Written as DNA, the CDR3 is TGTGCCAGCAGTGTCGGACCTCCCCAGTACTTC.

V is TRBV6-1 and J is TRBJ1-5; TRBD1 aligns across 7 bases. CDR3 length equals 14 residues. Germline CDR1 MNHNS, CDR2 SASEGT. The V segment lost 4 bases and the J segment 3 bases; nucleotides outside the gene matches: 3. This CDR3 reads CASSGDRDNQPQHF. CDR3 in DNA: TGTGCCAGCAGTGGAGACAGGGACAATCAGCCCCAGCATTTT.

The chain uses TRBV15 and TRBJ2-2; D unresolved. V was pared by 0 bases and J by 1 base, with 6 bases between. The germline V gene has CDR1 LNHNV and CDR2 YYDKDF (reference sequence). The CDR3 has 15 residues. This CDR3 reads CATSRDSQNTGELFF. The CDR3 DNA reads as TGTGCCACCAGCAGAGATTCACAGAACACCGGGGAGCTGTTTTTT.

The rearrangement joins TRBV11-2 to TRBJ2-7; D is ambiguous. With 1 base removed from V and 4 bases from J, the gap between germline ends came to 8 bases. The CDR3 is 13 residues long. The germline V gene encodes CDR1 SGHAT and CDR2 FQNNGV. The CDR3 protein is CASSLGFEYEQYF. In nucleotides, the CDR3 is TGTGCCAGCAGCTTAGGTTTTGAGTACGAGCAGTACTTC.

This sequence joins TRBV9 and TRBJ1-4, with TRBD1 identical over 7 bases. J lost 7 bases, V lost 0 bases, and 3 bases had no gene match. Germline V lookup: CDR1 SGDLS, CDR2 YYNGEE. The CDR3 is 14 amino acids. CDR3 in DNA: TGTGCCAGCAGCGTAGGACAGGGTTTTGAAAAACTGTTTTTT. Translating it yields CASSVGQGFEKLFF. Complete variable domain (other parts from reference TRBV9 and TRBJ1-4): DSGVTQTPKHLITATGQRVTLRCSPRSGDLSVYWYQQSLDQGLQFLIQYYNGEERAKGNILERFSAQQFPDLHSELNLSSLELGDSALYFCASSVGQGFEKLFFGSGTQLSVL.

The V call is TRBV7-9, the J call TRBJ1-2, with TRBD1 matching over 9 bases. The trim removed 5 bases at V and 4 bases at J, leaving 2 bases unmatched. This CDR3 is built from 13 residues. Germline-derived CDR1 and CDR2 are SEHNR and FQNEAQ (reference sequence). The CDR3 spells CASSRQGGYGYTF. In nucleotides, the CDR3 is TGTGCCAGCAGCAGACAGGGGGGCTATGGCTACACCTTC.

The CDR3 reads CASGEVGQGREKLFF. As DNA, the CDR3 is TGTGCCAGCGGGGAAGTCGGACAGGGAAGGGAAAAACTGTTTTTT. This chain uses TRBV28 with TRBJ1-4; 8 positions match TRBD1. CDR1 is MDHEN, CDR2 SYDVKM, per germline. The CDR3 contains 15 residues. V trimming: 8 bases; J trimming: 8 bases; junction bases outside the gene matches: 13.

For this clone: Different DNA sequences within this sample yield the same CDR3. The chain uses TRBV5-1 and TRBJ2-3; D could derive from TRBD1 or TRBD2 (5 bases each). Germline V gene data show CDR1 as SGHRS and CDR2 as YFSETQ. Trimming cost V 4 bases and J 4 bases, with 7 bases left between them. The CDR3 runs to 12 residues. The DNA of the CDR3 is TGCGCCAGCAGCCTGGGGGCAGATACGCAGTATTTT. Amino acids: CASSLGADTQYF. The full variable domain, its missing parts supplied by reference TRBV5-1 and TRBJ2-3, is KAGVTQTPRYLIKTRGQQVTLSCSPISGHRSVSWYQQTPGQGLQFLFEYFSETQRNKGNFPGRFSGRQFSNSRSEMNVSTLELGDSALYLCASSLGADTQYFGPGTRLTVL.

Note on this clone: The same CDR3 can be traced to other DNA sequences in this sample. This sequence joins TRBV7-8 and TRBJ2-5, with TRBD2 matching over 12 bases. V lost 5 bases, J lost 5 bases, and 15 bases stayed unmatched. Germline CDR1 and CDR2: SGHVS and FQNEAQ. The CDR3 consists of 18 residues. The CDR3 reads CASSRPLAGGPGMETQYF. In DNA form, the CDR3 reads TGTGCCAGCAGCCGGCCCCTAGCGGGAGGGCCGGGGATGGAGACCCAGTACTTC.

The V and J genes are TRBV10-3 and TRBJ2-2, with 10 bases aligning to TRBD2. The CDR3 is 16 amino acids. Losses at the gene ends were 0 bases for V and 6 bases for J; bases not matched to a gene: 4. CDR1 and CDR2 (germline): ENHRY, SYGVKD. The CDR3 reads CAISESASGSSGELFF. The CDR3 DNA is TGTGCCATCAGTGAGTCGGCTAGCGGGAGTTCCGGGGAGCTGTTTTTT.

V usage is TRBV28 and J usage is TRBJ1-2; D is possibly TRBD1 (6 bases). The CDR3 sequence is 13 residues long. V lost 3 bases and J lost 8, with 13 bases in between. From germline, CDR1 is MDHEN and CDR2 SYDVKM. The CDR3 DNA follows: TGTGCCAGCAGTTTGTCAGCAGGGGTCGGCTACACCTTC. Translated, it gives CASSLSAGVGYTF.

This clone has only one observation. The J gene is TRBJ1-4, the V gene TRBV28; D is possibly TRBD1 (5 bases). The CDR3 has 13 residues. Germline V CDR1 and CDR2: MDHEN, SYDVKM. Trimming left V 6 bases short and J 8 bases short, with 13 bases between. The DNA of the CDR3 is TGTGCCAGCAGGGGGGTGGTTAGGGAAAAACTGTTTTTT. Amino acid sequence: CASRGVVREKLFF.

A few counts support this clone. The chain links TRBV4-1 to TRBJ2-7, with a possible D match to TRBD2 (5 bases). CDR3 length: 14 residues. Germline V gives CDR1 MGHRA, CDR2 YSYEKL. The V and J ends lost 1 base and 0 bases respectively, with 7 bases between them. CDR3 amino acids: CASSQASSSYEQYF. As DNA, the CDR3 is TGCGCCAGCAGCCAAGCTAGCAGCTCCTACGAGCAGTACTTC.

The chain joins TRBV5-3 to TRBJ2-1; TRBD2 aligns across 8 bases. Being an ORF, TRBV5-3 has a function that is uncertain. Losses at the gene ends were 0 bases for V and 8 bases for J; bases not matched to a gene: 4. This CDR3 spans 14 amino acids. The CDR3 sequence: CARSLGGRFYEQFF. The CDR3 region has the DNA TGTGCCAGAAGCTTGGGCGGGAGGTTCTATGAGCAGTTCTTC.

V and J are TRBV19 and TRBJ2-3, with 11 bases lining up with TRBD2. After removal of 5 bases from V and 0 bases from J, the junction contained 1 base not matched to a gene. From germline, CDR1 is LNHDA and CDR2 SQIVND (reference sequence). CDR3 size: 15 residues. The CDR3 protein is CASSWTSGSTDTQYF. The CDR3 DNA follows: TGTGCCAGTAGTTGGACTAGCGGGAGCACAGATACGCAGTATTTT.